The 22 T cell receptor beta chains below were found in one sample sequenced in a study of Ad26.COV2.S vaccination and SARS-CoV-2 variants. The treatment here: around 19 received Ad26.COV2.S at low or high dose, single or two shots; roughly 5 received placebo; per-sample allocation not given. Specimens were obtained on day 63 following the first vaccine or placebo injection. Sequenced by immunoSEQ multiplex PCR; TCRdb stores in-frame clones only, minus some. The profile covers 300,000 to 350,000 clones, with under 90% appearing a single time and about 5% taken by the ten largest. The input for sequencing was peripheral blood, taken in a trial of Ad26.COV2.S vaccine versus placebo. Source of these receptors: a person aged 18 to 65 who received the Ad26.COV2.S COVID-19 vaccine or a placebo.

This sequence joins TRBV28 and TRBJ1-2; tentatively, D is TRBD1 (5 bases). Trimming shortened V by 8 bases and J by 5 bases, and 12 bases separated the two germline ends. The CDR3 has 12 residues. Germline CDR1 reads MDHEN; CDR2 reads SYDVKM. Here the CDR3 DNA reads TGTGCCAGCTACGGGGGAGCGTATGGCTACACCTTC. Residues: CASYGGAYGYTF.

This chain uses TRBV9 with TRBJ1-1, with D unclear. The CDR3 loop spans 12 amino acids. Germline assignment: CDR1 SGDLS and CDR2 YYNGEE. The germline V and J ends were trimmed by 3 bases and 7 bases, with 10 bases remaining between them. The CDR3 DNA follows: TGTGCCAGCAGCGCCGAGGTAGGTGAAGCTTTCTTT. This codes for CASSAEVGEAFF.

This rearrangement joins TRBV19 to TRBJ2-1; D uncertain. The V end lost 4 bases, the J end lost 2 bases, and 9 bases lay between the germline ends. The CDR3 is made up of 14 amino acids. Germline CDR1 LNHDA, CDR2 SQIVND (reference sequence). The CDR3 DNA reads TGTGCCAGTAGTAGGATGAAGACCTACAATGAGCAGTTCTTC. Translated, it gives CASSRMKTYNEQFF.

The CDR3 is CASSTYTSGNTDTQYF. CDR3 sequence (DNA): TGTGCCAGCAGTACCTATACTAGCGGGAACACAGATACGCAGTATTTT. The chain is built from TRBV28 and TRBJ2-3, with 10 bases identical to TRBD2. V lost 5 bases and J lost 2; bases outside the gene matches: 7. CDR3 size: 16 residues. Germline lookup yields CDR1 MDHEN and CDR2 SYDVKM.

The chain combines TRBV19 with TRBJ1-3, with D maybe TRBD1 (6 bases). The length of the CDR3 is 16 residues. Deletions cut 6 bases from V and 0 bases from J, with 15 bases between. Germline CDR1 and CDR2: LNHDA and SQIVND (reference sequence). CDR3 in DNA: TGTGCCAGTAGCAAACCTTGGACAGCCTCTGGAAACACCATATATTTT. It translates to CASSKPWTASGNTIYF.

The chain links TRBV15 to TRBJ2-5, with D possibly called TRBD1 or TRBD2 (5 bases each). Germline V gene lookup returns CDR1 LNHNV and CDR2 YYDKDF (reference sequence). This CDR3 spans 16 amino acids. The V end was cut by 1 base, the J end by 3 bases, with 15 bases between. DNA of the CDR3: TGTGCCACCAGCAGAGGTGCCGGGGACGGCGAAGAGACCCAGTACTTC. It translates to CATSRGAGDGEETQYF. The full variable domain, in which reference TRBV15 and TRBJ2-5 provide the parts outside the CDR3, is DAMVIQNPRYQVTQFGKPVTLSCSQTLNHNVMYWYQQKSSQAPKLLFHYYDKDFNNEADTPDNFQSRRPNTSFCFLDIRSPGLGDTAMYLCATSRGAGDGEETQYFGPGTRLLVL.

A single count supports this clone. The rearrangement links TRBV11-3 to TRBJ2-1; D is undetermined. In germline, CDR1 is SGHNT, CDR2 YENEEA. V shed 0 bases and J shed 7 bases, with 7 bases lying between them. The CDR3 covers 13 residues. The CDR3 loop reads CASSLETGNEQFF. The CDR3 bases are TGTGCCAGCAGCTTAGAGACTGGAAATGAGCAGTTCTTC.

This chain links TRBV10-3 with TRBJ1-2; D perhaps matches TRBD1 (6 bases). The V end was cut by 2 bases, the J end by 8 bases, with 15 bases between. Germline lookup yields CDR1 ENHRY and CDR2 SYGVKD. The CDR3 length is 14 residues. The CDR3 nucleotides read TGTGCCATCAGTGAGAGTGGGACACATTCGGGCTACACCTTC. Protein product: CAISESGTHSGYTF.

For the CDR3, the DNA is TGTGCCTGGCAAACCGGGACAGGGCCTTTGGGCTACACCTTC. As protein: CAWQTGTGPLGYTF. This chain joins TRBV30 and TRBJ1-2; 9 bases align to TRBD1. CDR3 size: 14 residues. CDR1 GTSNPN and CDR2 SVGIG come from the germline V gene (reference sequence). J lost 8 bases, V lost 5 bases, and 12 bases had no gene match. The full variable domain, its missing parts supplied by reference TRBV30 and TRBJ1-2, is SQTIHQWPATLVQPVGSPLSLECTVEGTSNPNLYWYRQAAGRGLQLLFYSVGIGQISSEVPQNLSASRPQDRQFILSSKKLLLSDSGFYLCAWQTGTGPLGYTFGSGTRLTVV.

CDR3 amino acids: CASTLAGTTDTQYF. The CDR3 DNA sequence: TGTGCCAGCACCCTAGCGGGGACCACAGATACGCAGTATTTT. The V gene is TRBV3-1 (or the pseudogene TRBV3-2), the J gene TRBJ2-3; TRBD2 matches 9 bases. Losses at the gene ends were 7 bases for V and 2 bases for J; bases not matched to a gene: 4. The CDR3 runs 14 residues. Germline V gives CDR1 LGHDT, CDR2 YNNKEL (reference sequence).

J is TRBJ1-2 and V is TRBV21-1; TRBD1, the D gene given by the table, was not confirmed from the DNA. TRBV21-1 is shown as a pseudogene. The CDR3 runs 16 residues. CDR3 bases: TGTGCCAGCAGCCCGGGACAGGGGGGAGACAACTATGGCTACACCTTC. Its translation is CASSPGQGGDNYGYTF.

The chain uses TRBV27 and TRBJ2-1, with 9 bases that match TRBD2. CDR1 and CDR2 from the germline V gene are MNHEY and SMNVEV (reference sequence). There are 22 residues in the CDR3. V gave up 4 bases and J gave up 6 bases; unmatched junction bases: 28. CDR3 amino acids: CASSYPSRLADWGAGNPNEQFF. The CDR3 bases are TGTGCCAGCAGTTATCCATCCCGACTAGCGGATTGGGGAGCGGGGAACCCCAATGAGCAGTTCTTC.

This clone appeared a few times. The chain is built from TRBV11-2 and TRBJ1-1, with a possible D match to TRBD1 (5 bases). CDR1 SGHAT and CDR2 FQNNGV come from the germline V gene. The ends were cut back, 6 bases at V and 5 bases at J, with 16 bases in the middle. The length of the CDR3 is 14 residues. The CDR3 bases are TGTGCCAGCAGGGACGGGGGTCGGAATACTGAAGCTTTCTTT. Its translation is CASRDGGRNTEAFF.

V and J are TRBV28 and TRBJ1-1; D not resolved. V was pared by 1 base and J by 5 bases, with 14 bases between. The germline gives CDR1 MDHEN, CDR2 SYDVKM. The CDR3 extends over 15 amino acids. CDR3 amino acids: CASSLSRQVGTEAFF. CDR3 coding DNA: TGTGCCAGCAGTTTATCGAGGCAGGTAGGGACTGAAGCTTTCTTT.

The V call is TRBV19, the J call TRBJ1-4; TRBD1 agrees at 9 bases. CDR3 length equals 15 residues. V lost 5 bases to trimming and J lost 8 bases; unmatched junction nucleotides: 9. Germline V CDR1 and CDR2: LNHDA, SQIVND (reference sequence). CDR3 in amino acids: CASSERTGGEEKLFF. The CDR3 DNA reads TGTGCCAGTAGTGAGAGAACAGGGGGCGAAGAAAAACTGTTTTTT.

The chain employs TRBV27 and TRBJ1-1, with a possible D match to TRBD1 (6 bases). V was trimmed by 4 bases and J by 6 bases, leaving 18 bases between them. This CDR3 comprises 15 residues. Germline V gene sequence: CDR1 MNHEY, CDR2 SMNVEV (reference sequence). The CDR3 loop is CASSSDRTRTPEAFF. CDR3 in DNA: TGTGCCAGCAGTTCCGACAGGACGAGGACCCCTGAAGCTTTCTTT.

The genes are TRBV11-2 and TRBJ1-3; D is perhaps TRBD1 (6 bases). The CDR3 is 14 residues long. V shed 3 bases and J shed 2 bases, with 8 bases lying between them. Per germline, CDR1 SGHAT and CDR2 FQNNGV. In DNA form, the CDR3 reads TGTGCCAGCAGCTTCCAGGGGACTGGAAACACCATATATTTT. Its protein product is CASSFQGTGNTIYF.

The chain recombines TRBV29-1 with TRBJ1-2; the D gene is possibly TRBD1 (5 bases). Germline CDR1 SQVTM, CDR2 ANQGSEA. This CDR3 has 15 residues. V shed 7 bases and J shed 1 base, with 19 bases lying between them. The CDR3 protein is CSAIPWGDYNYGYTF. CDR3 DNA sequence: TGCAGCGCAATACCTTGGGGGGATTATAACTATGGCTACACCTTC.

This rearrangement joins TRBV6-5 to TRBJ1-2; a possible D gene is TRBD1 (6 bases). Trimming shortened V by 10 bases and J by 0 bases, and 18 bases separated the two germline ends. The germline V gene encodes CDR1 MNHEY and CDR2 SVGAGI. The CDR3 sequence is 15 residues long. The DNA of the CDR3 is TGTGCCACGTGCCTAGTACAGGGAGCTAACTATGGCTACACCTTC. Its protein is CATCLVQGANYGYTF.

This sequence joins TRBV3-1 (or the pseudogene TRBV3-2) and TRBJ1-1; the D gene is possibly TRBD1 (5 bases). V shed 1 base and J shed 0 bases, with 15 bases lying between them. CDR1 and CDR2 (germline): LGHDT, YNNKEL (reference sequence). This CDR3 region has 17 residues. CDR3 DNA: TGTGCCAGCAGCCAAGGCCGGGACCGACTTATGAACACTGAAGCTTTCTTT. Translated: CASSQGRDRLMNTEAFF.

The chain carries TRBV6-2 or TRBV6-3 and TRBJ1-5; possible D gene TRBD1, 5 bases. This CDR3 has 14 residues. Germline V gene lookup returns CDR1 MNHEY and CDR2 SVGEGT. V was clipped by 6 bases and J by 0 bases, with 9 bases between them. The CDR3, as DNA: TGTGCCAGCAGCCCAGACAGTAGCAATCAGCCCCAGCATTTT. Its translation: CASSPDSSNQPQHF.

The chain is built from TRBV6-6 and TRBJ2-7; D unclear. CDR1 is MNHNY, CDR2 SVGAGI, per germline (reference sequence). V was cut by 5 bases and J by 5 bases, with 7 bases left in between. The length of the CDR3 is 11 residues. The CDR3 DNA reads TGTGCCAGCAGTGAAATCCACGAGCAGTACTTC. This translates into CASSEIHEQYF.